The T cell receptor beta chain under discussion was sequenced for a study of T-cell reconstitution after alpha-beta-depleted transplantation in children. The TCRbeta library incorporated unique molecular identifiers. TCRdb used MiXCR to reprocess the PCR reads, holding one entry per CDR3 protein. The table shows about 91,000 distinct CDR3 sequences, with approximately 8.4% occurring only once. CDR3 length equals 15 residues. The ends were cut back, 0 bases at V and 4 bases at J, with 12 bases in the middle. Germline V CDR1 and CDR2: LGHNA, YSLEER. V and J are TRBV4-3 and TRBJ1-2; the D gene is possibly TRBD1 (5 bases). This TCR came from a human donor who donated a stem cell graft to a child with congenital amegakaryocytic thrombocytopenia. The source was PBMCs from the stem cell graft donor, collected from the stem cell graft. DNA of the CDR3: TGCGCCAGCAGCCAAGATTCACAGGCGGGCTATGGCTACACCTTC. Its protein product is CASSQDSQAGYGYTF.